The clone carrying this T cell receptor (beta chain) was detected only a few times. The target antigen is unknown. The data stem from a study of T cells in Graves' hyperthyroidism and ophthalmopathy. Turning to the study itself: Staff took peripheral blood when the initial diagnosis was made, before any treatment began. General study findings and limits: Most clonotypes expanded in the thyroid (above 0.001) were also present in blood. A model using 13 V-J features told ophthalmopathy apart from stable hyperthyroidism.

CDR1 is SGHRS, CDR2 YFSETQ, per germline. The CDR3 totals 13 residues. V lost 1 base and J lost 2, with 7 bases in between. Amplification targeted TCR beta CDR3 regions from RNA transcripts. The HTBI primer set was used in a first-round RT-PCR of the TCR CDR3. TCRdb processed the multiplex PCR reads anew with MiXCR; each CDR3 protein has one entry. The repertoire has some 620,000 distinct CDR3 sequences, roughly 16% of them found once; the top ten carry approximately 3.8%. The sample was blood. This rearrangement joins TRBV5-1 to TRBJ2-7; D unresolved. This receptor was identified in a woman in her thirties with Graves' hyperthyroidism. The CDR3, as DNA: TGCGCCAGCAGCTTGAGCTATGCCTACGAGCAGTACTTC. This encodes CASSLSYAYEQYF.